This T cell receptor beta chain is from a study of blood T cells in healthy people across ages. The V end was cut by 6 bases, the J end by 5 bases, with 21 bases between. Germline values: CDR1 SGHRS, CDR2 YFSETQ. The CDR3 extends over 16 amino acids. The authors ran a second PCR of about 6 to 12 cycles using a sample-barcoded 5' primer and a J-beta primer mix. Each of the cDNA molecules was tagged by a template-switch adaptor with 12 random nucleotides. TCRdb re-derived calls from the 5' RACE reads in MiXCR, one entry per CDR3 protein. Altogether some 730,000 distinct CDR3 sequences are present, 22% being singletons, with the ten largest covering about 20%.

The source of this sequence is a man between 70 and 80 years old in good health. The sequenced material came from blood. The V gene is TRBV5-1, the J gene TRBJ2-1; possible D gene TRBD1, 7 bases. CDR3 nucleotide sequence: TGCGCCAGCACGACAGGGTATGGCGGGGTGAACAATGAGCAGTTCTTC. The encoded protein is CASTTGYGGVNNEQFF.